This T cell receptor (beta chain) originates from a study of regulatory T cells in long-lasting Graves disease. Study findings and constraints: Whereas new patients shared about 980 public clonotypes, persistent patients shared more, at approximately 2,700.

V lost 2 bases and J 0 bases, leaving 8 bases between the germline ends. Germline CDR1 MGHRA, CDR2 YSYEKL. The CDR3 has 15 residues. Construction of the TCR beta libraries employed iRepertoire HTBI primers in conjunction with Arm-PCR of CDR3 regions. TCRdb reanalysed the multiplex PCR reads using MiXCR and keeps one entry per CDR3 protein. The repertoire has some 560,000 distinct CDR3 sequences, 16% of them found once; the top ten carry 20% to 25%. With respect to this clonotype: The antigen remains undetermined.

Time point reported: newly diagnosed GD, antithyroid drugs for less than 3 months. Scientists built the TCR library using RNA that was extracted from PBMCs. These records were also assigned to another study, of T cells in Graves' hyperthyroidism and ophthalmopathy.

The specimen comprised peripheral blood mononuclear cells (PBMCs), sampled at new diagnosis, from a patient treated with antithyroid drugs. V gene TRBV4-1 combines with J gene TRBJ1-5; no clear D gene. This TCR was sampled from a woman aged 35-65 years with Graves disease. The CDR3 DNA reads as TGCGCCAGCAGCCAAATAAGTTATAGCAATCAGCCCCAGCATTTT. Amino acids: CASSQISYSNQPQHF.